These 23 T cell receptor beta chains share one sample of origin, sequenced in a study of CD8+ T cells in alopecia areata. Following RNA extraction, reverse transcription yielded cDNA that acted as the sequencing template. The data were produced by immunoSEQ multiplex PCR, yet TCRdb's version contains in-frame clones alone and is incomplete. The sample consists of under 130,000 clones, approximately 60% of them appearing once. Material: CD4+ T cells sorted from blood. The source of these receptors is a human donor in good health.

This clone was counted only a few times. CDR3 loop: CSVAQGLAGGNEQFF. CDR3 bases: TGCAGCGTTGCGCAAGGACTAGCGGGGGGGAATGAGCAGTTCTTC. The genes are TRBV29-1 and TRBJ2-1; 15 bases match TRBD2. In germline, CDR1 is SQVTM, CDR2 ANQGSEA. V dropped 4 bases and J dropped 7; count of bases not matched to a gene: 5. CDR3 length equals 15 residues.

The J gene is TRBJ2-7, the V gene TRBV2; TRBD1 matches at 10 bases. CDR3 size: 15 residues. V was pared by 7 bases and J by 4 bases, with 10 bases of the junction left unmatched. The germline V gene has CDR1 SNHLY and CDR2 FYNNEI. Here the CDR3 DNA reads TGTGCCAGCAATCCTCGGGACAGGGGTCCTTACGAGCAGTACTTC. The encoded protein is CASNPRDRGPYEQYF.

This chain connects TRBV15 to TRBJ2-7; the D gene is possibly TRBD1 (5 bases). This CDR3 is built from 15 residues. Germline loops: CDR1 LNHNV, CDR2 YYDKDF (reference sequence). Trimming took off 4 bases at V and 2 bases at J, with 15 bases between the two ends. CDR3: CATSTDKGSPYEQYF. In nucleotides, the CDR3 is TGTGCCACCAGCACGGACAAAGGATCCCCCTACGAGCAGTACTTC.

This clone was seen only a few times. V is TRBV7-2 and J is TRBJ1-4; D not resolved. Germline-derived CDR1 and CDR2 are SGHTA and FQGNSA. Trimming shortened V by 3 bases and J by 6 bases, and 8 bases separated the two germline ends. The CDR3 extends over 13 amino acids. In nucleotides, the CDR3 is TGTGCCAGCAGCTTCTACCAGGATGAAAAACTGTTTTTT. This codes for CASSFYQDEKLFF.

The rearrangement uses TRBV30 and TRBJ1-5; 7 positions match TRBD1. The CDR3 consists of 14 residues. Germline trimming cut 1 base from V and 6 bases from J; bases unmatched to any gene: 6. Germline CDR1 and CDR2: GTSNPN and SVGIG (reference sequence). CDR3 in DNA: TGTGCCTGGAGTGGAAACAGGGGTAGTCAGCCCCAGCATTTT. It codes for CAWSGNRGSQPQHF.

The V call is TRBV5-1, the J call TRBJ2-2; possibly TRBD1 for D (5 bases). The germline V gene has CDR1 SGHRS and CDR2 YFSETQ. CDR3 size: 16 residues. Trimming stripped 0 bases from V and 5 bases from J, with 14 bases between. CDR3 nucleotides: TGCGCCAGCAGCTTGGGACAGAGTTCCGGGACCGGGGAGCTGTTTTTT. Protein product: CASSLGQSSGTGELFF.

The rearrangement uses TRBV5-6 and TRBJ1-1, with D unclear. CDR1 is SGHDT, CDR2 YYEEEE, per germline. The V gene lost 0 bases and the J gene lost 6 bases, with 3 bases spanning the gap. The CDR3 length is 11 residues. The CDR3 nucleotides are TGTGCCAGCAGCTTGGGGGCTGAAGCTTTCTTT. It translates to CASSLGAEAFF.

Written as DNA, the CDR3 is TGCAGCGTTGAGCCCGGGACAGGGGGCCCCGAGCAGTTCTTC. This gives the protein CSVEPGTGGPEQFF. V gene TRBV29-1 combines with J gene TRBJ2-1, with 12 bases aligning to TRBD1. Trimming took 3 bases from V and 10 from J; bases not matched to a gene: 7. Germline CDR1 is SQVTM and CDR2 is ANQGSEA. This CDR3 comprises 14 residues.

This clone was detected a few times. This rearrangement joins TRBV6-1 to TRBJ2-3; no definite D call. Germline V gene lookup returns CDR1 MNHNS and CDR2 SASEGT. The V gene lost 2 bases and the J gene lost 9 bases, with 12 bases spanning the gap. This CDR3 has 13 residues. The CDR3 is CASSEPNLETQYF. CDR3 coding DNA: TGTGCCAGCAGTGAACCCAACCTTGAGACGCAGTATTTT.

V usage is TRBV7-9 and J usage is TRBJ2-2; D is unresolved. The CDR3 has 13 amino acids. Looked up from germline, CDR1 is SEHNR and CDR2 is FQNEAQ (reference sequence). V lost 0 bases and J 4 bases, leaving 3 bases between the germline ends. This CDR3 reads CASSLASTGELFF. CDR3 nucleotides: TGTGCCAGCAGCTTAGCGAGCACCGGGGAGCTGTTTTTT. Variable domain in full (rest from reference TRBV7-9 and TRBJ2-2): DTGVSQNPRHKITKRGQNVTFRCDPISEHNRLYWYRQTLGQGPEFLTYFQNEAQLEKSRLLSDRFSAERPKGSFSTLEIQRTEQGDSAMYLCASSLASTGELFFGEGSRLTVL.

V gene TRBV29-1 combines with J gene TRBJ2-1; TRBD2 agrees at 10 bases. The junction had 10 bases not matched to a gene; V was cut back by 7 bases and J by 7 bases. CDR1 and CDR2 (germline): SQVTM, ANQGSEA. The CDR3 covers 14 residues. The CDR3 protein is CSGSIAGGGNEQFF. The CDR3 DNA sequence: TGCAGCGGATCTATAGCGGGGGGAGGAAATGAGCAGTTCTTC.

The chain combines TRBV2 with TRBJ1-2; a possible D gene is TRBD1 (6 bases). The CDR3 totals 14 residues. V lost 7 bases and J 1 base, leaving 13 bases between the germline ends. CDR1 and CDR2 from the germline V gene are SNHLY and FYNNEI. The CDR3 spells CASMSGTNNYGYTF. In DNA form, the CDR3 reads TGTGCCAGCATGAGCGGGACAAATAACTATGGCTACACCTTC.

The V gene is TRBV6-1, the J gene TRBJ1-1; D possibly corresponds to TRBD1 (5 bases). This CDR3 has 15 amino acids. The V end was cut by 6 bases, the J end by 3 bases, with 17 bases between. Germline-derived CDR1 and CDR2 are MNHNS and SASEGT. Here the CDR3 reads CASSKLRVEDTEAFF. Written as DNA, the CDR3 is TGTGCCAGCAGCAAACTCAGGGTGGAGGACACTGAAGCTTTCTTT.

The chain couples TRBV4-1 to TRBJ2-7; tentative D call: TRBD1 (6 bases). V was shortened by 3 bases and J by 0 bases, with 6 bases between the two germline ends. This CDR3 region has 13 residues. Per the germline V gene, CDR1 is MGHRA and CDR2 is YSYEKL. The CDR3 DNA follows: TGCGCCAGCAGCCAGGGGGCCTCCTACGAGCAGTACTTC. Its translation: CASSQGASYEQYF.

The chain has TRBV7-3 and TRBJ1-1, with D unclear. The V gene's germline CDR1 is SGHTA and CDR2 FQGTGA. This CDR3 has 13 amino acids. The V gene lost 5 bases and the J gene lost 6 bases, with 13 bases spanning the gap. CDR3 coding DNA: TGTGCCAGCAGCCCCAGCGAGGGCGCTGAAGCTTTCTTT. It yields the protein CASSPSEGAEAFF.

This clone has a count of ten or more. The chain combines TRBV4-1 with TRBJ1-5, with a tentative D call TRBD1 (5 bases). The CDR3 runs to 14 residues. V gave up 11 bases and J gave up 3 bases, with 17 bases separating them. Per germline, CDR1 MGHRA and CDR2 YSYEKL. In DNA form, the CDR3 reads TGCGCCTGGCGGGAGGGGCGAGACAATCAGCCCCAGCATTTT. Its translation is CAWREGRDNQPQHF.

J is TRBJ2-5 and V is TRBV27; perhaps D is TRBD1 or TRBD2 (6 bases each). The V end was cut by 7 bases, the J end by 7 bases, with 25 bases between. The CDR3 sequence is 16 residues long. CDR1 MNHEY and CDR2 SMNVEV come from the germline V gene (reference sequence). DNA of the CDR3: TGTGCCAGCACCCCAATAGTGGGGGGCCCTGCCGGGACCCAGTACTTC. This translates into CASTPIVGGPAGTQYF.

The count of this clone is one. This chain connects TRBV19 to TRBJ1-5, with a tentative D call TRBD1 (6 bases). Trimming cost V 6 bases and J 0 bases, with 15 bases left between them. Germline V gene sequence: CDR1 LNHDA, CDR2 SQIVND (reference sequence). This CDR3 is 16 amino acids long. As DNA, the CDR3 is TGTGCCAGTAGGACACAGGGAGGTACTAGCAATCAGCCCCAGCATTTT. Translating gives CASRTQGGTSNQPQHF.

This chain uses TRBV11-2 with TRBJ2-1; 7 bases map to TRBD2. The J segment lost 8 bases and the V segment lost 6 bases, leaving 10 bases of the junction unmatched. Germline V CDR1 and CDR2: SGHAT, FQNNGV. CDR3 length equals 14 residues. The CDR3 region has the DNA TGTGCCAGCAGGATAACCGGGACTAACGATGAGCAGTTCTTC. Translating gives CASRITGTNDEQFF.

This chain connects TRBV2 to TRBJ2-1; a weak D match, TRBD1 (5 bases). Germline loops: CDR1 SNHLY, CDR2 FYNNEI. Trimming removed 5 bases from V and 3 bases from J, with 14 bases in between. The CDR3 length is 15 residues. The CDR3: CASSSQGPYYNEQFF. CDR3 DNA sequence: TGTGCCAGCAGTTCGCAGGGTCCCTACTACAATGAGCAGTTCTTC.

The CDR3 nucleotides read TGTGCCAGCTCACCACGGGATAATTCACCCCTCCACTTT. Encoded protein: CASSPRDNSPLHF. The V call is TRBV18, the J call TRBJ1-6; D unresolved. The CDR3 consists of 13 residues. Germline CDR1 reads KGHSH; CDR2 reads LQKENI. The V gene lost 1 base and the J gene lost 5 bases, with 3 bases spanning the gap.

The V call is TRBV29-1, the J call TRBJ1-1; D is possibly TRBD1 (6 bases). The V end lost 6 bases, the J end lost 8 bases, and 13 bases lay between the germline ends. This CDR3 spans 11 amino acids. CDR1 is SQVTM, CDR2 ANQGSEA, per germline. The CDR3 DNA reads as TGCAGCGTCTCTATTACAGGGGAAGCTTTCTTT. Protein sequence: CSVSITGEAFF.

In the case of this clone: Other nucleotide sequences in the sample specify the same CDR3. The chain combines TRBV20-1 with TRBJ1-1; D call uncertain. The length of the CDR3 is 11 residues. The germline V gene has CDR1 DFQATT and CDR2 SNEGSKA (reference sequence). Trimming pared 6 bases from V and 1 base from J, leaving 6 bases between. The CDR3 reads CSATENTEAFF. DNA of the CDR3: TGCAGTGCCACGGAGAACACTGAAGCTTTCTTT.